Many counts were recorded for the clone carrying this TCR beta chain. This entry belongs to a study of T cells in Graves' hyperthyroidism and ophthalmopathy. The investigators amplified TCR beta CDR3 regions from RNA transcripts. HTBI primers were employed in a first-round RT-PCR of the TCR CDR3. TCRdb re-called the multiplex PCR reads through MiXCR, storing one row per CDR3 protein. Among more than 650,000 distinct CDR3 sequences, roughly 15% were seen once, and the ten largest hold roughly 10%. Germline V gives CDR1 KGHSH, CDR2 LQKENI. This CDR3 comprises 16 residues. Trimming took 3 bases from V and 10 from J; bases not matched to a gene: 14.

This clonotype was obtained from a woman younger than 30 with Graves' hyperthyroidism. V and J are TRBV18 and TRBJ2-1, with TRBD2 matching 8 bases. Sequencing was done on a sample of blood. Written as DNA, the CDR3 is TGTGCCAGCTCACCCCCCGGACCTACTAGCGGTTGGGAGCAGTTCTTC. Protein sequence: CASSPPGPTSGWEQFF.